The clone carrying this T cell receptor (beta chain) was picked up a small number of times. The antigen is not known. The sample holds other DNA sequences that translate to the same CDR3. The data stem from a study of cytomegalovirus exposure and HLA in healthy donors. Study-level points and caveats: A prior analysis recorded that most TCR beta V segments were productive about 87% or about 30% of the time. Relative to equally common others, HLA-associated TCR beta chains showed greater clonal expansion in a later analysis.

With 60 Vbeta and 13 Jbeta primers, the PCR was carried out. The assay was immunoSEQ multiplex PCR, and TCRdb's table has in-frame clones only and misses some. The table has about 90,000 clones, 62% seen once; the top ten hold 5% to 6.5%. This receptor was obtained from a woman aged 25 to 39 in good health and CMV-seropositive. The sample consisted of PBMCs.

The CDR3: CASSRKANSQDRVDQPQHF. In nucleotides, the CDR3 is TGTGCCAGCAGCCGAAAGGCGAACTCTCAAGACAGGGTGGATCAGCCCCAGCATTTT. V is TRBV7-2 and J is TRBJ1-5, with 7 bases that match TRBD1. The V segment lost 5 bases and the J segment 5 bases; nucleotides outside the gene matches: 21. The germline gives CDR1 SGHTA, CDR2 FQGNSA. The length of the CDR3 is 19 residues.